This T cell receptor (beta chain) was profiled in a study of cytomegalovirus exposure and HLA in healthy donors. Study at large: In terms of ancestry, the Caucasian-associated cluster contained 80% to 90% of the roughly 360 genotyped donors. Study-level findings and limits: TCR beta V segments were, for the most part, productive about 87% or about 30% of the time in an earlier analysis. In all likelihood, a cluster of highly shared sequence variants was a sequencing artifact.

A remark on this clone: Its antigen is currently unknown.

PCR was performed using 60 Vbeta and 13 Jbeta primers. The assay was immunoSEQ multiplex PCR, and TCRdb's table has in-frame clones only and misses some. Here the sample spans 150,000 to 200,000 clones, around 84% being singletons. V shed 5 bases and J 1 base; nucleotides not matched to a gene: 3. From germline, CDR1 is SGHDT and CDR2 YYEEEE. The CDR3 extends over 14 amino acids. The chain has TRBV5-6 and TRBJ2-3; 8 nucleotides line up with TRBD2. The receptor comes from a woman between 18 and 30 years old in good health and CMV-seronegative. Sequenced: PBMCs. In nucleotides, the CDR3 is TGTGCCAGCAGTATAGCGGGGCGCACAGATACGCAGTATTTT. Amino acid sequence: CASSIAGRTDTQYF.